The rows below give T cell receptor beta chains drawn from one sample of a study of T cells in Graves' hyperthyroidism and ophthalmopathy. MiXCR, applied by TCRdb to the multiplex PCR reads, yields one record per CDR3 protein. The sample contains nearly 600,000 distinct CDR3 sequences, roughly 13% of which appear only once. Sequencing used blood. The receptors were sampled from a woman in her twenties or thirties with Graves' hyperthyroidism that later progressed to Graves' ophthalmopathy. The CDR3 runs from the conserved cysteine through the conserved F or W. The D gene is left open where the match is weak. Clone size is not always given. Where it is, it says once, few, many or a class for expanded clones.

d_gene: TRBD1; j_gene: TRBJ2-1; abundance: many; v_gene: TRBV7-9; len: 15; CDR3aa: CASSLVGTVYNEQFF; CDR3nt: TGTGCCAGCAGCTTAGTGGGGACAGTTTACAATGAGCAGTTCTTC
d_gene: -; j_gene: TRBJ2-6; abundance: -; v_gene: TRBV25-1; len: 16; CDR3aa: CASSLGSGYGANVLTF; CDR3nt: TGTGCCAGCAGTTTGGGTTCGGGGTATGGGGCCAACGTCCTGACTTTC
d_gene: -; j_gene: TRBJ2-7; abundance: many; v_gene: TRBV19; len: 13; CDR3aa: CASKDGTIEEQYF; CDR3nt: TGTGCCAGTAAGGATGGGACAATCGAAGAGCAGTACTTC
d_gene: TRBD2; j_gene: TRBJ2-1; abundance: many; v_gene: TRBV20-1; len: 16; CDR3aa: CSARDPGLAGDVEQFF; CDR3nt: TGCAGTGCTAGAGATCCGGGACTAGCGGGAGACGTTGAGCAGTTCTTC
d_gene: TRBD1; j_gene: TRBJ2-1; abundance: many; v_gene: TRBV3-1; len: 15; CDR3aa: CASSQGTGGGNEQFF; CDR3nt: TGTGCCAGCAGCCAGGGGACAGGGGGTGGTAATGAGCAGTTCTTC
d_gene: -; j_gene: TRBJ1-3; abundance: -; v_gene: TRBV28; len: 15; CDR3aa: CASFSRAVSGNTIYF; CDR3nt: TGTGCCAGTTTCTCCAGGGCCGTCTCTGGAAACACCATATATTTT
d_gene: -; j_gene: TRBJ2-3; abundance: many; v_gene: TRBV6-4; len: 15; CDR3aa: CASSEVAESTDTQYF; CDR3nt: TGTGCCAGCAGTGAGGTAGCGGAGAGCACAGATACGCAGTATTTT
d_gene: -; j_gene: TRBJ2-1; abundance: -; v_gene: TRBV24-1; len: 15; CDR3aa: CATSDPEGGGGEQFF; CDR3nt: TGTGCCACCAGTGACCCGGAGGGAGGGGGCGGTGAGCAGTTCTTC
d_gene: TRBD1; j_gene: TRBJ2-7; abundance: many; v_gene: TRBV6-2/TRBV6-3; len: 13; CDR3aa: CASTPGGYWKQYF; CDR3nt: TGTGCCAGCACCCCAGGGGGCTACTGGAAGCAGTACTTC
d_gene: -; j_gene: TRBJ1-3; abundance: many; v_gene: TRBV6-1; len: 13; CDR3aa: CASRGSSGNTIYF; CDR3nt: TGTGCCAGCAGGGGCAGCTCTGGAAACACCATATATTTT
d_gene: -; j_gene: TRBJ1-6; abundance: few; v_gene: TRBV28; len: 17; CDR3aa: CASNSALAGTNAPTLHF; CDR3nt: TGTGCCAGCAACAGCGCCTTAGCGGGCACTAATGCCCCTACCCTCCACTTT
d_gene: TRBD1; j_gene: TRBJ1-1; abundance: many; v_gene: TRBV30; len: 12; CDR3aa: CAWDREATEAFF; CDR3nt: TGTGCCTGGGACAGGGAGGCGACTGAAGCTTTCTTT
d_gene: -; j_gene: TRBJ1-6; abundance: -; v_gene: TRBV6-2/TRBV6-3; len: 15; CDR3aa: CASSHSGAGVSPLHF; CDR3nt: TGTGCCAGCAGTCACTCGGGGGCAGGGGTTTCACCCCTCCACTTT
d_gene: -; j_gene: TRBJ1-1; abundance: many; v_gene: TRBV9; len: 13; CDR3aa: CASSVFLNTEAFF; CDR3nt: TGTGCCAGCAGCGTATTCTTGAACACTGAAGCTTTCTTT
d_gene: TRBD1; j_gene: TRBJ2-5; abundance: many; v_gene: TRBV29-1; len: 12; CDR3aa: CSVGGGSETQYF; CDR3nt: TGCAGCGTTGGAGGGGGCTCGGAGACCCAGTACTTC
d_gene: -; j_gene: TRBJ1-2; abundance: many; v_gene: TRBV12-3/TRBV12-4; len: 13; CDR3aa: CASSFGSAYGYTF; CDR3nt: TGTGCCAGCAGTTTTGGGTCGGCCTATGGCTACACCTTC
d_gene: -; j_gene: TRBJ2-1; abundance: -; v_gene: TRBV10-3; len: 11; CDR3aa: CAISGAEGQFF; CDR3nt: TGTGCCATCAGTGGGGCTGAGGGGCAGTTCTTC
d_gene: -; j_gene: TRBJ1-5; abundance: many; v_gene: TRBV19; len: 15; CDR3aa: CASSLSQGSNQPQHF; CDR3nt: TGTGCCAGTAGTCTTTCTCAGGGAAGCAATCAGCCCCAGCATTTT
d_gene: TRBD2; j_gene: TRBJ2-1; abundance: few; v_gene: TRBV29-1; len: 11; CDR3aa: CSVRSGRLKFF; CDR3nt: TGCAGCGTCCGTAGCGGGAGGTTGAAGTTCTTC
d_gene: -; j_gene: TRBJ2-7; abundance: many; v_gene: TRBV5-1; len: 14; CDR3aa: CASSVTVSSYEQYF; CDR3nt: TGCGCCAGCAGCGTAACAGTTAGCTCCTACGAGCAGTACTTC
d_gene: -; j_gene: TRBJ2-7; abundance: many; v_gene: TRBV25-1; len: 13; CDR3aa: CASSEGEFREQYF; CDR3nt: TGTGCCAGCAGTGAAGGGGAGTTTCGCGAGCAGTACTTC
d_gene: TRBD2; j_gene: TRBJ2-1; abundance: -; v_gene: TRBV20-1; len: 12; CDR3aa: CSGTSLLFEQFF; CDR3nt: TGCAGTGGGACTAGCCTACTTTTTGAGCAGTTCTTC
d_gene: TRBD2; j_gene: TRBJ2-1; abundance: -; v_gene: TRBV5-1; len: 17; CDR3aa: CASSFLLGTSGSGEQFF; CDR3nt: TGCGCCAGCAGCTTCCTTCTCGGGACTAGCGGGAGCGGGGAGCAGTTCTTC
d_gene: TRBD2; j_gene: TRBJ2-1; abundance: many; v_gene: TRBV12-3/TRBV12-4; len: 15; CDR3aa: CASTLWLAGGDEQFF; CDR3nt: TGTGCCAGCACCCTTTGGCTAGCGGGAGGGGATGAGCAGTTCTTC
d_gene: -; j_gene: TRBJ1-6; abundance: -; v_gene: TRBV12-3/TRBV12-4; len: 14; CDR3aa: CASSSRGWNSPLHF; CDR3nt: TGTGCCAGCAGTTCCCGGGGTTGGAATTCACCCCTCCACTTT
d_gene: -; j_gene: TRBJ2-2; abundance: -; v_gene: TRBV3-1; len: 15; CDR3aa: CASTWGGTNTGELFF; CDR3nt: TGTGCCAGCACCTGGGGGGGCACGAACACCGGGGAGCTGTTTTTT
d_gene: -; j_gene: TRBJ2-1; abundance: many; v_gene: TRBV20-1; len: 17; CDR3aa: CSANTGTGSGYMNEQFF; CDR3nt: TGCAGTGCGAACACAGGAACAGGGTCGGGTTATATGAATGAGCAGTTCTTC
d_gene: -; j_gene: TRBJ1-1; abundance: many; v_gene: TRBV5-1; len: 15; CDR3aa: CASSLTRRLNTEAFF; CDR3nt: TGCGCCAGCAGCCTGACAAGGCGATTGAACACTGAAGCTTTCTTT
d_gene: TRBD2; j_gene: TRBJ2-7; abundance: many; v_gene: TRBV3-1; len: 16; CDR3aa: CASSQGLAGGPREQYF; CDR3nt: TGTGCCAGCAGCCAAGGTCTAGCGGGAGGGCCCCGCGAGCAGTACTTC
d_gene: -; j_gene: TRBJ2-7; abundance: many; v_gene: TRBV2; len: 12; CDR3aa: CASSQTFYEQYF; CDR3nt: TGTGCCAGCAGCCAAACGTTTTACGAGCAGTACTTC
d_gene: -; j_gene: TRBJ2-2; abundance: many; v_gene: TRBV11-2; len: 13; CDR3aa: CASSFGQGGELFF; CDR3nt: TGTGCCAGCAGCTTTGGGCAGGGCGGGGAGCTGTTTTTT
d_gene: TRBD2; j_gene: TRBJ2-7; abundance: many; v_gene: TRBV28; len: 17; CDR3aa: CASPPTSGDPSGYEQYF; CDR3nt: TGTGCCAGCCCCCCGACTAGCGGGGATCCGTCCGGCTACGAGCAGTACTTC
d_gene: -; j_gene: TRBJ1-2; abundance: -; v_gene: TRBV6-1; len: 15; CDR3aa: CANRPPGANYYGYTF; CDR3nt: TGTGCCAACAGGCCACCCGGGGCCAACTACTATGGCTACACCTTC
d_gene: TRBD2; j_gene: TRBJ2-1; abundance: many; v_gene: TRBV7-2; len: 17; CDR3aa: CASSLAFVAGGVNEQFF; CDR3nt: TGTGCCAGCAGCTTAGCGTTTGTAGCGGGAGGTGTAAATGAGCAGTTCTTC
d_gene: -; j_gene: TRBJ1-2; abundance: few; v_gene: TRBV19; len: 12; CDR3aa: CASSRGYSGYTF; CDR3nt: TGTGCCAGTAGTCGCGGGTACTCTGGCTACACCTTC
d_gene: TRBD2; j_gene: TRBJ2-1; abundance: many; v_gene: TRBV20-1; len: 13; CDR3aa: CSAQGTSWNEQFF; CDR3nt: TGCAGTGCTCAAGGGACTAGCTGGAATGAGCAGTTCTTC
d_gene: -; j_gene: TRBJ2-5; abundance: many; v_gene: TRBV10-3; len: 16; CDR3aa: CAISEYLGEAQETQYF; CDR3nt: TGTGCCATCAGTGAATATCTTGGGGAGGCCCAAGAGACCCAGTACTTC
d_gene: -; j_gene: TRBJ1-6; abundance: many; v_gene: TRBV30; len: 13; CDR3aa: CASRQEYNSPLHF; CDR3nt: TGTGCCTCCCGACAGGAGTATAATTCACCCCTCCACTTT
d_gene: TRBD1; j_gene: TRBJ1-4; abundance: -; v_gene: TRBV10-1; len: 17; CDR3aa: CASSDFGQGHNNEKLFF; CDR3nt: TGCGCCAGCAGTGACTTTGGACAGGGGCACAATAATGAAAAACTGTTTTTT
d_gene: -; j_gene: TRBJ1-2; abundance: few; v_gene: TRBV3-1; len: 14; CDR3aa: CASSQDWILDGYTF; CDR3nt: TGTGCCAGCAGCCAAGATTGGATACTAGATGGCTACACCTTC
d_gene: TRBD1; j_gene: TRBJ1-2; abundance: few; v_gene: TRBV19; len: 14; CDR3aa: CASSRDSYNYGYTF; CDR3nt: TGTGCCAGTAGTAGGGACAGCTATAACTATGGCTACACCTTC
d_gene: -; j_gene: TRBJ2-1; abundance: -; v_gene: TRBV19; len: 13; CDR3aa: CASSSIASDEQFF; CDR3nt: TGTGCCAGTAGTTCAATAGCAAGCGATGAGCAGTTCTTC
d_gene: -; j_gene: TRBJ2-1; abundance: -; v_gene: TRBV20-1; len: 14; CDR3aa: CSAHSRGMGNEQFF; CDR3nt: TGCAGTGCACACTCCCGGGGAATGGGCAATGAGCAGTTCTTC
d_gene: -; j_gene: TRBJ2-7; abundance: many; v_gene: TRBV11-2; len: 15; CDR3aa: CASSPGVHYSYEQYF; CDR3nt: TGTGCCAGCAGCCCCGGTGTCCATTACTCCTACGAGCAGTACTTC
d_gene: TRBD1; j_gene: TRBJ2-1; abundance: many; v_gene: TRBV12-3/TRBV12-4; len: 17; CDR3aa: CASSPGTGLSSYNEQFF; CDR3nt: TGTGCCAGCAGTCCCGGGACAGGCTTGAGCTCCTACAATGAGCAGTTCTTC
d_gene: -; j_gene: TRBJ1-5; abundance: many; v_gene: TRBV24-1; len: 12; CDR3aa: CATSEGPKPQHF; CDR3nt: TGTGCCACCAGTGAGGGGCCCAAGCCCCAGCATTTT
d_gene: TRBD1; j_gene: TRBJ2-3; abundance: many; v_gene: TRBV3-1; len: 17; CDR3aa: CASSARGTGGITDTQYF; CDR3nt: TGTGCCAGCAGCGCCCGAGGGACAGGGGGAATCACAGATACGCAGTATTTT
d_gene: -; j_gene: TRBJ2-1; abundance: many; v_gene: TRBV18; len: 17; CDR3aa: CASSPPSQRSSYNEQFF; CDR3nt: TGTGCCAGCTCACCACCGTCGCAGCGGAGCTCCTACAATGAGCAGTTCTTC